The clone carrying this T cell receptor beta chain has ten or more counts. Its matching antigen is unknown. This sample was included in a study of T cells in Graves' hyperthyroidism and ophthalmopathy. Study results and caveats: The majority of expanded thyroid clonotypes above 0.001 also appeared in blood.

Germline values: CDR1 SGHRS, CDR2 YFSETQ. CDR3 length equals 15 residues. Trimming took 0 bases from V and 3 from J, leaving 12 bases between them. RNA transcripts served as the template for amplifying TCR beta CDR3 regions. A set of HTBI primers served as the primers for a first-round RT-PCR of the TCR CDR3. TCRdb fed the multiplex PCR reads into MiXCR, producing one record per CDR3 protein. In the table there are under 400,000 distinct CDR3 sequences, 15% to 18% of which are singletons. Subjects aged 18 to 65 presented with newly diagnosed hyperthyroidism of less than 2 months' duration. The clonotype was recovered from a woman aged 18-29 years with Graves' hyperthyroidism that later progressed to Graves' ophthalmopathy. The V gene is TRBV5-1, the J gene TRBJ1-1; D uncertain. The sequencing input was blood. CDR3 sequence: CASSLAAWSDTEAFF. DNA for the CDR3: TGCGCCAGCAGCTTGGCGGCATGGAGCGACACTGAAGCTTTCTTT.